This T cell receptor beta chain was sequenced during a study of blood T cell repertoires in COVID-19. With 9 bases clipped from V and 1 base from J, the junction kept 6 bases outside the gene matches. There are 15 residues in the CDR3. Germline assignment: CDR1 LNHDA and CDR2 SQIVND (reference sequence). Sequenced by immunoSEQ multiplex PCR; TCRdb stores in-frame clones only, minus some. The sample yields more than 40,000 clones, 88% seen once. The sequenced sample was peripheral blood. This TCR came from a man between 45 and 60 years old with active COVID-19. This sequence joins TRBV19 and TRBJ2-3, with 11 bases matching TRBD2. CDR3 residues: CASTPSGGRTDTQYF. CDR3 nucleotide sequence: TGTGCCAGCACCCCTAGCGGGGGGCGCACAGATACGCAGTATTTT.